This T cell receptor (beta chain) was obtained from a study of blood T cell repertoires in COVID-19 (dated by TCRdb to the early 2020s). The study in broad terms: The collaborator samples originated in the United States, Italy and Spain and spanned the acute and convalescent phases of COVID-19. The prospective study material was composed of cDNA or gDNA derived from T cells, B-cell-depleted T cells, or PBMCs. Subjects who had been exposed to COVID-19, were actively infected with it, or had recovered from it provided the deeply sampled blood TCRbeta repertoires that made up the dataset. The repertoires were made available in a free public database intended to serve as a resource for research on the immune response to SARS-CoV-2. Samples came from the ongoing ImmuneRACE study (first 160 participants) plus 1,254 subjects from 6 global collaborators. A de-identified subject ID, COVID-19 status, age in years and sex were almost always included in the sample metadata. HLA class I and class II types, where available, came from metadata supplied by the sample provider rather than from assay-based typing. The full study reports these points: How much clinical and demographic metadata was included differed by source and by participant, and the metadata was provided uncurated.

As to this clone: Its antigen is currently not known. Base quality data are lacking; no much larger clone is found one base away.

The immunoSEQ Assay, a bias-controlled multiplex PCR, was used to amplify TCRbeta CDR3 regions from genomic DNA. On the study's bioinformatics: The number of nucleated cells in each sample was estimated by amplification of reference gene primers within the assay. To quantify the absolute abundance of each unique TCRbeta CDR3 rearrangement, sequence reads were collapsed and filtered. For each sample, productive Simpson clonality was calculated by taking the square root of Simpson's diversity index across productive rearrangements. TCRdb provides this immuneACCESS table in a form limited to in-frame rearrangements. Some clones are lacking; in checked studies, under half of them reflect an unresolved V gene, and why the rest are absent is not known. Clone size and the V and J calls come from that table; the DNA yielded D and trimming. The sample contains roughly 180,000 clones, about four fifths of them found a single time. Approximately 11% of the sample goes to the ten largest clones.

V is cut back by 8 bases and J by 0 bases, with 3 bases in the junction unmatched. Spanning cysteine to phenylalanine, the CDR3 consists of 14 amino acids. The sequence is cut down to CDR3 DNA, 42 bases in frame from base 1. CDR1 SNHLY and CDR2 FYNNEI are derived from the germline V gene. In Seattle, one collaborating source enrolled patients while the infection was active and tracked those patients longitudinally over the course of disease. Collaborating institutions collected whole blood in K2EDTA tubes following their own protocols. For TCRbeta analysis, collaborator samples were shipped as frozen whole blood, as isolated PBMCs, or as DNA extracted from either sample type.

This sequence originates from a woman aged 40 to 50 with COVID-19, enrolled during active disease. Rearrangement joined TRBV2 to TRBJ2-7; 11 bases in the middle match TRBD2. The sequencing sample was made of peripheral blood. The CDR3 corresponds to CASGGLAVSYEQYF. The DNA sequence is as follows: TGTGCCAGCGGGGGACTAGCGGTCTCCTACGAGCAGTACTTC.